This T cell receptor beta chain was sequenced in a study of Ad26.COV2.S vaccination and SARS-CoV-2 variants (dated by TCRdb to the early 2020s). With respect to the entire study: Vaccine-arm donors came from COV1001, a multicentre, randomized, double-blind, placebo-controlled phase I-IIa trial of Ad26.COV2.S in healthy adults. Ad26.COV2.S was administered intramuscularly at 5 x 10^10 or 1 x 10^11 viral particles, either as a single shot or as two shots given 56 days apart. TCRbeta repertoire sequencing served as the tool for gauging how specific and how broad the SARS-CoV-2-reactive T cell receptors were following Ad26.COV2.S vaccination. The TCR-sequenced set comprised approximately 32 samples: around 20 Ad26.COV2.S vaccine recipients, 5 placebo recipients and 8 SARS-CoV-2 convalescent individuals. Participants in the trial were split at random into five groups of five each, receiving low-dose or high-dose Ad26.COV2.S once or twice, or else placebo on both occasions. Investigators did not know the trial group allocation while performing experiments and assessing outcomes.

Results and caveats for the whole study, not just this receptor: After vaccination, spike-specific CD8+ and CD4+ T cell responses were reported to show substantial breadth. The authors noted that total T cell responses may have been underestimated by the TCR breadth and depth analyses. The study was not powered to compare responses between vaccine doses or regimens. Higher spike-specific TCR breadth was observed in Ad26.COV2.S recipients than in placebo recipients (P = 0.0014). Non-spike TCR breadth was comparable between vaccine and placebo recipients, consistent with the vaccine containing only spike.

In light of the paper, this sample's treatment or condition label describes: roughly 20 received Ad26.COV2.S at low or high dose, single or two shots; five or six received placebo; per-sample allocation not given. Repertoires of vaccine and placebo recipients were sequenced from samples collected on day 63 after the first injection. In Cohort 1b, roughly 26 adults aged 18-55 years were enrolled at a single site in Boston, USA, between 29 July and 7 August 2020. Ad26.COV2.S was a replication-incompetent adenovirus type 26 vector expressing a prefusion-stabilized SARS-CoV-2 spike protein from the original Wuhan strain. A word on this clone: The specificity of this receptor is unknown. No clone much larger than this one lies a single base away; base qualities are absent.

The CDR3, cysteine through phenylalanine, is 15 amino acids long. The read is trimmed to its CDR3 DNA, 45 bases read in frame from base 1. For this chain, trimming is 7 bases at the V end and 5 bases at the J end, and the number of junction bases without a gene match is 11. The germline V gene (reference sequence) supplies CDR1 PRHDT and CDR2 FYEKMQ. The immunoSEQ Assay was used to sequence TCRbeta CDR3 regions. After extraction, genomic DNA underwent amplification by bias-controlled multiplex PCR, followed by high-throughput sequencing. In the paper's pipeline: To quantify the absolute abundance of each unique TCRbeta CDR3 region, sequences were collapsed and filtered. Usable DNA was measured by amplifying reference genes present in all nucleated cells, and TCRbeta template counts were normalized to that usable DNA to estimate T cell fraction. Repertoire TCRs were annotated as SARS-CoV-2-specific when V gene, CDR3 amino acid sequence and J gene were exactly matched to a known reactive TCR set. The reference SARS-CoV-2 TCR set came from MIRA and was filtered for enrichment in COVID-19-positive ImmuneCODE repertoires, removing public or cross-reactive TCRs. Based on the MIRA antigens, annotated TCRs were further analysed at the level of specific ORF or position within ORF. Depth was the summed frequency of annotated unique rearrangements, while breadth was defined as annotated unique rearrangements over total unique productive rearrangements. Group comparisons of TCR breadth used two-sided Wilcoxon rank-sum tests. TCRdb obtained this table from immuneACCESS and retained in-frame rearrangements with V and J assigned. These tables miss some clones; where compared with another copy, unresolved V genes account for less than half of the shortfall, and the remainder is unexplained. The DNA gave D and trimming, while V, J and clone size come from that table. This sample comprises 430,000 or so clones, roughly nine tenths of them detected only once. About 2.4% of the sample is taken by the ten largest.

This specimen consisted of peripheral blood, obtained in a trial of Ad26.COV2.S vaccine versus placebo. This clonotype was sampled from a person aged 18-65 years who received the Ad26.COV2.S COVID-19 vaccine or a placebo. The V gene is TRBV13 and the J gene is TRBJ2-1; 7 nucleotides in the junction match TRBD2. The DNA sequence is TGTGCCAGCAAACCAACCAAAGGGAGGGACAATGAGCAGTTCTTC. Translated, it gives CASKPTKGRDNEQFF.